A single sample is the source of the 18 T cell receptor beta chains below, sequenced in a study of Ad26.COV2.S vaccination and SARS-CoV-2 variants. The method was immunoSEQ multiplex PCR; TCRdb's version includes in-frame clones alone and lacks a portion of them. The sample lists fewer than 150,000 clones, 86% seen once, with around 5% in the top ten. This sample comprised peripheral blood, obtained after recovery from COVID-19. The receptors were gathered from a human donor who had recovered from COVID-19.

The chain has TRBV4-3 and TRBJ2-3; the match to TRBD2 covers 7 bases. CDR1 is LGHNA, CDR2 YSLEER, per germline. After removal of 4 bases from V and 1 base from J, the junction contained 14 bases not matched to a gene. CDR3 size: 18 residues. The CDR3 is CASSRIWTPSGRTDTQYF. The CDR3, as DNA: TGCGCCAGCAGCCGAATATGGACTCCTAGCGGCCGCACAGATACGCAGTATTTT.

The CDR3 reads CASRPSGNTIYF. CDR3 bases: TGTGCCAGCAGGCCATCTGGAAACACCATATATTTT. The genes are TRBV6-5 and TRBJ1-3, with D uncertain. Trimming removed 6 bases at V and 1 base at J, with 4 bases between. The CDR3 runs 12 residues. Per germline, CDR1 MNHEY and CDR2 SVGAGI.

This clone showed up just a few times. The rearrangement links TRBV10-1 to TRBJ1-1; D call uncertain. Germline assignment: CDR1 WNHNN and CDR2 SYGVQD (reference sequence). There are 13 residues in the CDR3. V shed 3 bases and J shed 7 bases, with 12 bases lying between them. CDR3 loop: CASSEGTVLEAFF. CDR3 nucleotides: TGCGCCAGCAGTGAAGGTACAGTACTTGAAGCTTTCTTT.

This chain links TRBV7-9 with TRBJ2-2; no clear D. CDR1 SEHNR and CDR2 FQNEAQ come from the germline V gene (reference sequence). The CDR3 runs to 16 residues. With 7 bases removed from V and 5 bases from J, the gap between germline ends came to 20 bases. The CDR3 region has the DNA TGTGCCAGCATCCTCTTCGAAGGTGGAGTGACCGGGGAGCTGTTTTTT. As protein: CASILFEGGVTGELFF.

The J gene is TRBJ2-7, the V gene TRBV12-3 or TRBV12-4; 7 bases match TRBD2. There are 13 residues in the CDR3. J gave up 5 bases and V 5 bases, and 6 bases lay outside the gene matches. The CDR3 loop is CASSPPGGNEQYF. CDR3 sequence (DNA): TGTGCCAGCAGTCCTCCCGGGGGGAACGAGCAGTACTTC.

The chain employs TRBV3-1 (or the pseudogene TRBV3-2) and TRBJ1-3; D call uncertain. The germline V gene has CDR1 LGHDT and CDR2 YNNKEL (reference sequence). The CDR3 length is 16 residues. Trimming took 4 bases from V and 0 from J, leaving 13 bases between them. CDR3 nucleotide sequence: TGTGCCAGCAGCCTAAGCCCGTCAAACTCTGGAAACACCATATATTTT. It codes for CASSLSPSNSGNTIYF.

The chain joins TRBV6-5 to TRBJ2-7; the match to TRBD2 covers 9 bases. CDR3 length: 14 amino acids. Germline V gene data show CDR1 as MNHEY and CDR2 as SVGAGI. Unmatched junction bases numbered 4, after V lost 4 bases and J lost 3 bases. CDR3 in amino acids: CASSLTSGIYEQYF. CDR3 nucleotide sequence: TGTGCCAGCAGTTTGACTAGCGGAATCTACGAGCAGTACTTC.

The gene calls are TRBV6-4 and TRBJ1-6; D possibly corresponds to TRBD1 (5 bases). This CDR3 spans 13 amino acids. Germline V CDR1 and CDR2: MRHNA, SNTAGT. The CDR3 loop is CAVRGIHNSPLHF. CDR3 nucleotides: TGTGCAGTCCGGGGGATCCATAATTCACCCCTCCACTTT.

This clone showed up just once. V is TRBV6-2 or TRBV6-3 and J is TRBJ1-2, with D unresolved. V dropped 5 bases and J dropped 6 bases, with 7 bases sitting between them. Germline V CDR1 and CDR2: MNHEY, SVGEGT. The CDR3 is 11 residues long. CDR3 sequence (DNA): TGTGCCAGCAGTCGACAAGATGGCTACACCTTC. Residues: CASSRQDGYTF.

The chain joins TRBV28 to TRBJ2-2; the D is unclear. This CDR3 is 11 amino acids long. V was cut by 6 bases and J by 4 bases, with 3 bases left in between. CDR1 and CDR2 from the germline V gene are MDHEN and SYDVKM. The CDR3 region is CASRLTGELFF. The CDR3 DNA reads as TGTGCCAGCAGGCTCACCGGGGAGCTGTTTTTT.

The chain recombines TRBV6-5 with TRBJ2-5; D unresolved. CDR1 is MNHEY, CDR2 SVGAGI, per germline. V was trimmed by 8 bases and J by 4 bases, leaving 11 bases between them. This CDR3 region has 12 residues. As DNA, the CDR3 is TGTGCCAGCCTCGGATTAGGAGAGACCCAGTACTTC. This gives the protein CASLGLGETQYF.

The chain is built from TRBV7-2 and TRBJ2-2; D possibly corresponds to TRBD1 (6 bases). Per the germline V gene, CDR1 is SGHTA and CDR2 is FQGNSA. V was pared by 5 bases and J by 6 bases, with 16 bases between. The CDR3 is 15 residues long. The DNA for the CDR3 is TGTGCCAGCAGCCCTTCGACAGGCAACGCCGGGGAGCTGTTTTTT. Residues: CASSPSTGNAGELFF.

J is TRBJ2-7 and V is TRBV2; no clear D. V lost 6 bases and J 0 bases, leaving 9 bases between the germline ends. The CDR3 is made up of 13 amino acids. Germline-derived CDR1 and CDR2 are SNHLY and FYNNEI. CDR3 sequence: CASSKDGSYEQYF. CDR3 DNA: TGTGCCAGCAGCAAAGACGGCTCCTACGAGCAGTACTTC.

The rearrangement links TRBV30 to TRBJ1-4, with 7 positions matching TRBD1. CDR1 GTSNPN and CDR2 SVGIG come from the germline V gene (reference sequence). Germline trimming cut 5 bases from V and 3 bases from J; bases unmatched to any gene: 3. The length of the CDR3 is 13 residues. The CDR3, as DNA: TGTGCCTGGGCGACAGGGCCTAATGAAAAACTGTTTTTT. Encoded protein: CAWATGPNEKLFF.

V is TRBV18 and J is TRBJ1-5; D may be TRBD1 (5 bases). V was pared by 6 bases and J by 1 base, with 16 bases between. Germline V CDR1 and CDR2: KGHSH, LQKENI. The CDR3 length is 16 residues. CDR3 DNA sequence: TGTGCCAGCTCTCAATCTCCCCAGGGCAGCAATCAGCCCCAGCATTTT. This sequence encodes CASSQSPQGSNQPQHF. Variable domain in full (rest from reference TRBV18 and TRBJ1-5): NAGVMQNPRHLVRRRGQEARLRCSPMKGHSHVYWYRQLPEEGLKFMVYLQKENIIDESGMPKERFSAEFPKEGPSILRIQQVVRGDSAAYFCASSQSPQGSNQPQHFGDGTRLSIL.

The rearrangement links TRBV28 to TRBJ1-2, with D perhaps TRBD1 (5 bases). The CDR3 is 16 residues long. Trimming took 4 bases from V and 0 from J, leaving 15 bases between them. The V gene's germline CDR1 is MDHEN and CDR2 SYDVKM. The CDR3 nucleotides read TGTGCCAGCAGTTCATTAAGCGGGGGTGCTAACTATGGCTACACCTTC. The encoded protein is CASSSLSGGANYGYTF.

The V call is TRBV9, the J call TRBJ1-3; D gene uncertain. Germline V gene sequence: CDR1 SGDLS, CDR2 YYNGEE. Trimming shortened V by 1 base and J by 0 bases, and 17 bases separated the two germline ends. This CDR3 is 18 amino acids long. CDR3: CASSVNEFGRGSGNTIYF. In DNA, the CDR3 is TGTGCCAGCAGCGTAAATGAATTCGGGCGCGGCTCTGGAAACACCATATATTTT.

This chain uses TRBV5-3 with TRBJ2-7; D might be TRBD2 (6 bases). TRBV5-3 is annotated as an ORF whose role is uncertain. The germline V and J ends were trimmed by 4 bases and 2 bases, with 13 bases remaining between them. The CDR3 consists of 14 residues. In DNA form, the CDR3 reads TGTGCCAGAAGCAGGGAGGCCTTACCCTACGAGCAGTACTTC. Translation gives CARSREALPYEQYF.